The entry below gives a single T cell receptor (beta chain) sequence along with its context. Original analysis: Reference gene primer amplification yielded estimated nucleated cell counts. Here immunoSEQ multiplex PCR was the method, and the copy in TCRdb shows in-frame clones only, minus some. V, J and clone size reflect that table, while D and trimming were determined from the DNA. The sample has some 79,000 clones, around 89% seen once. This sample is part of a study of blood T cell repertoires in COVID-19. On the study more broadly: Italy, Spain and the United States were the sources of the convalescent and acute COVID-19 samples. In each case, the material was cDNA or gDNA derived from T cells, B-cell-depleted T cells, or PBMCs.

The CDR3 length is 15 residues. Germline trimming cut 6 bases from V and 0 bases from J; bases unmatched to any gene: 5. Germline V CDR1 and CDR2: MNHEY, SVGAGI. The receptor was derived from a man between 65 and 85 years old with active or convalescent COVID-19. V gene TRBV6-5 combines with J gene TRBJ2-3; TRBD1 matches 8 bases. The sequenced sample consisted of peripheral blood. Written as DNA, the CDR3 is TGTGCCAGCAGCCTAGACAGGGGAAGCACAGATACGCAGTATTTT. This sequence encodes CASSLDRGSTDTQYF.